These 31 T cell receptor beta chains originate from one sample sequenced in a study of T-cell reconstitution after alpha-beta-depleted transplantation in children. Unique molecular identifiers were built into the TCRbeta library. TCRdb re-analysed the PCR reads in MiXCR, keeping a single row per CDR3 protein. The sample records 440,000 or so distinct CDR3 sequences, about a tenth being singletons. The starting material was PBMCs from the stem cell graft donor, obtained from the stem cell graft. Every receptor here comes from a human donor who donated a stem cell graft to a child with acute myeloid leukemia.

This clonotype was counted at least ten times. The chain couples TRBV3-1 to TRBJ2-6; D uncertain. The CDR3 has 15 residues. Germline V gene sequence: CDR1 LGHDT, CDR2 YNNKEL (reference sequence). Trimming shortened V by 1 base and J by 2 bases, and 6 bases separated the two germline ends. The CDR3 loop is CASSQVLTGANVLTF. CDR3 DNA: TGTGCCAGCAGCCAAGTACTGACTGGGGCCAACGTCCTGACTTTC.

This clonotype was seen ten or more times. V gene TRBV7-3 combines with J gene TRBJ2-5; 11 nucleotides agree with TRBD2. The CDR3 totals 14 residues. Germline lookup yields CDR1 SGHTA and CDR2 FQGTGA. V was pared by 5 bases and J by 4 bases, with 3 bases of the junction left unmatched. For the CDR3, the DNA is TGTGCCAGCAGCATAGGGACTAGCGGAGAGACCCAGTACTTC. Protein product: CASSIGTSGETQYF.

The chain carries TRBV5-1 and TRBJ2-3; D is tentatively TRBD1 or TRBD2 (5 bases each). The V and J ends lost 1 base and 6 bases respectively, with 9 bases between them. There are 13 residues in the CDR3. CDR1 is SGHRS and CDR2 is YFSETQ in the germline V gene. The CDR3 spells CASSLWGKDTQYF. DNA of the CDR3: TGCGCCAGCAGCTTGTGGGGGAAGGATACGCAGTATTTT. Full variable domain (remainder filled in from reference TRBV5-1 and TRBJ2-3): KAGVTQTPRYLIKTRGQQVTLSCSPISGHRSVSWYQQTPGQGLQFLFEYFSETQRNKGNFPGRFSGRQFSNSRSEMNVSTLELGDSALYLCASSLWGKDTQYFGPGTRLTVL.

This clonotype was seen many times. The rearrangement joins TRBV7-9 to TRBJ2-5; the match to TRBD2 covers 9 bases. V trimming: 2 bases; J trimming: 5 bases; junction bases outside the gene matches: 9. Germline V gene data show CDR1 as SEHNR and CDR2 as FQNEAQ (reference sequence). The CDR3 consists of 16 residues. CDR3 nucleotide sequence: TGTGCCAGCAGCTTAAATAGCGGGGGACCCTCCGAGACCCAGTACTTC. The encoded protein is CASSLNSGGPSETQYF.

This clonotype was counted only a few times. The chain couples TRBV7-8 to TRBJ2-5, with TRBD2 identical over 11 bases. There are 16 residues in the CDR3. Germline loops: CDR1 SGHVS, CDR2 FQNEAQ. V shed 3 bases and J 2 bases; nucleotides not matched to a gene: 5. The CDR3 DNA sequence: TGTGCCAGCAGCTTGTGGACTAGCGGGCCACAAGAGACCCAGTACTTC. It translates to CASSLWTSGPQETQYF. Complete variable domain (other parts from reference TRBV7-8 and TRBJ2-5): GAGVSQSPRYKVAKRGQDVALRCDPISGHVSLFWYQQALGQGPEFLTYFQNEAQLDKSGLPSDRFFAERPEGSVSTLKIQRTQQEDSAVYLCASSLWTSGPQETQYFGPGTRLLVL.

The V gene is TRBV10-3, the J gene TRBJ2-2; 13 nucleotides align to TRBD2. The CDR3 extends over 16 amino acids. V lost 6 bases to trimming and J lost 5 bases; unmatched junction nucleotides: 6. The V gene's germline CDR1 is ENHRY and CDR2 SYGVKD. CDR3 loop: CAIRQTSGRKTGELFF. In DNA form, the CDR3 reads TGTGCCATCAGGCAGACTAGCGGGAGGAAAACCGGGGAGCTGTTTTTT.

The rearrangement uses TRBV7-9 and TRBJ1-2; D is perhaps TRBD1 (5 bases). Trimming took 3 bases from V and 12 from J, leaving 11 bases between them. CDR1 and CDR2 (germline): SEHNR, FQNEAQ (reference sequence). The CDR3 has 11 residues. CDR3 region: CASSFGREDTF. CDR3 nucleotide sequence: TGTGCCAGCAGCTTCGGCAGGGAGGACACCTTC.

This clonotype showed up many times. The chain uses TRBV5-5 and TRBJ1-1; D is unresolved. V was trimmed by 2 bases and J by 0 bases, leaving 11 bases between them. CDR1 and CDR2 (germline): SGHKS, YYEKEE (reference sequence). CDR3 length: 15 amino acids. The CDR3: CASSFLPGLNTEAFF. CDR3 nucleotides: TGTGCCAGCAGCTTCTTACCCGGGCTGAACACTGAAGCTTTCTTT.

This clonotype was detected many times. The rearrangement links TRBV4-1 to TRBJ1-2; D is unclear. Germline-derived CDR1 and CDR2 are MGHRA and YSYEKL. This CDR3 comprises 13 residues. The ends were cut back, 0 bases at V and 7 bases at J, with 9 bases in the middle. CDR3 loop: CASSQEGMAGYTF. The CDR3 DNA reads TGCGCCAGCAGCCAAGAGGGAATGGCTGGCTACACCTTC.

This chain joins TRBV5-1 and TRBJ1-6, with D tentatively TRBD1 (6 bases). With 0 bases removed from V and 7 bases from J, the gap between germline ends came to 8 bases. The CDR3 extends over 14 amino acids. Germline CDR1 and CDR2: SGHRS and YFSETQ. CDR3 sequence reads: CASSLAGQNSPLHF. CDR3 nucleotides: TGCGCCAGCAGCTTGGCGGGACAAAATTCACCCCTCCACTTT.

This clonotype occurred many times. V usage is TRBV6-1 and J usage is TRBJ1-2; D unresolved. The germline gives CDR1 MNHNS, CDR2 SASEGT. V gave up 8 bases and J gave up 8 bases, with 15 bases separating them. The CDR3 has 12 residues. CDR3 sequence: CASGSSGGGYTF. CDR3 nucleotide sequence: TGTGCCAGCGGGTCTTCAGGTGGCGGCTACACCTTC.

The chain carries TRBV20-1 and TRBJ2-5; 9 bases line up with TRBD2. Per the germline V gene, CDR1 is DFQATT and CDR2 is SNEGSKA (reference sequence). This CDR3 is 15 amino acids long. Trimming removed 6 bases from V and 5 bases from J; junction bases left unmatched: 13. CDR3 sequence reads: CSAPPGGLASETQYF. CDR3 coding DNA: TGCAGTGCCCCACCTGGAGGACTAGCGTCGGAGACCCAGTACTTC.

This clonotype was recorded many times. The rearrangement links TRBV9 to TRBJ1-2; a possible D gene is TRBD1 (5 bases). Germline V gene data show CDR1 as SGDLS and CDR2 as YYNGEE. Trimming took off 0 bases at V and 5 bases at J, with 11 bases between the two ends. This CDR3 comprises 14 residues. The CDR3 region is CASSVERGSYGYTF. DNA of the CDR3: TGTGCCAGCAGCGTAGAGAGGGGTTCATATGGCTACACCTTC.

This rearrangement joins TRBV19 to TRBJ1-5; TRBD1 matches at 7 bases. This CDR3 contains 14 residues. V shed 9 bases and J 4 bases; nucleotides not matched to a gene: 9. The germline gives CDR1 LNHDA, CDR2 SQIVND (reference sequence). CDR3 in amino acids: CASARTGSNQPQHF. The CDR3 DNA reads as TGTGCCAGCGCCCGGACAGGCTCAAATCAGCCCCAGCATTTT. Full variable domain (rest looked up from reference TRBV19 and TRBJ1-5): DGGITQSPKYLFRKEGQNVTLSCEQNLNHDAMYWYRQDPGQGLRLIYYSQIVNDFQKGDIAEGYSVSREKKESFPLTVTSAQKNPTAFYLCASARTGSNQPQHFGDGTRLSIL.

This clonotype was observed a few times. The chain combines TRBV12-3 or TRBV12-4 with TRBJ1-5, with 9 bases matching TRBD1. The V segment lost 5 bases and the J segment 5 bases; nucleotides outside the gene matches: 10. There are 16 residues in the CDR3. The CDR3 DNA follows: TGTGCCAGCAGTCCCCGGGGACAGGGCCGAGATCAGCCCCAGCATTTT. Translating it yields CASSPRGQGRDQPQHF.

This chain connects TRBV10-2 to TRBJ2-2, with D perhaps TRBD1 (6 bases). The V end lost 8 bases, the J end lost 5 bases, and 9 bases lay between the germline ends. Germline-derived CDR1 and CDR2 are WSHSY and SAAADI. The CDR3 spans 12 residues. Written as DNA, the CDR3 is TGCGCCAGCTTCCAGGGGACCGGGGAGCTGTTTTTT. As protein: CASFQGTGELFF.

This sequence joins TRBV4-1 and TRBJ1-6, with D unresolved. The length of the CDR3 is 13 residues. Germline V lookup: CDR1 MGHRA, CDR2 YSYEKL. Trimming shortened V by 3 bases and J by 7 bases, and 7 bases separated the two germline ends. This chain's CDR3 is CASSQGLNSPLHF. The CDR3 DNA reads as TGCGCCAGCAGCCAGGGCTTGAATTCACCCCTCCACTTT.

There are a few counts of this clonotype. This sequence joins TRBV14 and TRBJ2-3, with 9 bases matching TRBD2. V trimming: 4 bases; J trimming: 10 bases; junction bases outside the gene matches: 6. This CDR3 comprises 13 residues. Germline V lookup: CDR1 SGHDN, CDR2 FVKESK. The CDR3 sequence: CASSRRGGAAQYF. The CDR3 nucleotides read TGTGCCAGCAGCCGCCGCGGGGGGGCCGCGCAGTATTTT.

This clonotype showed up many times. The CDR3, as DNA: TGTGCCACCAGCAGAGACGTTTCCGGGTCCGGGAGTCAGCCCCAGCATTTT. It translates to CATSRDVSGSGSQPQHF. This chain joins TRBV15 and TRBJ1-5; unclear D gene. Deletions cut 0 bases from V and 6 bases from J, with 18 bases between. Germline CDR1 is LNHNV and CDR2 is YYDKDF (reference sequence). The length of the CDR3 is 17 residues.

The chain recombines TRBV5-1 with TRBJ2-2; no firm D call. The CDR3 is made up of 12 amino acids. Germline-derived CDR1 and CDR2 are SGHRS and YFSETQ. V lost 4 bases and J lost 3, with 4 bases in between. CDR3 residues: CASSIDTGELFF. CDR3 DNA: TGCGCCAGCAGCATAGACACCGGGGAGCTGTTTTTT.

In this sample, this clonotype turned up a few times. The gene calls are TRBV20-1 and TRBJ2-3; D is uncertain. Per the germline V gene, CDR1 is DFQATT and CDR2 is SNEGSKA (reference sequence). With 0 bases removed from V and 6 bases from J, the gap between germline ends came to 10 bases. This CDR3 region has 13 residues. CDR3 sequence reads: CSARDRVRDTQYF. CDR3 sequence (DNA): TGCAGTGCTAGAGACCGAGTGAGGGATACGCAGTATTTT.

This clonotype was picked up many times. The J gene is TRBJ2-1, the V gene TRBV4-1, with D perhaps TRBD1 (5 bases). Germline V gives CDR1 MGHRA, CDR2 YSYEKL. Trimming stripped 0 bases from V and 16 bases from J, with 13 bases between. The CDR3 contains 12 residues. The chain's CDR3 is CASSQDGAPAFF. CDR3 nucleotide sequence: TGCGCCAGCAGCCAAGATGGGGCCCCGGCCTTCTTC.

The chain joins TRBV15 to TRBJ1-5; 7 bases are shared with TRBD1. The V segment lost 0 bases and the J segment 4 bases; nucleotides outside the gene matches: 6. The CDR3 is 16 amino acids. Germline assignment: CDR1 LNHNV and CDR2 YYDKDF (reference sequence). CDR3 DNA: TGTGCCACCAGCAGAGATCCTGGGACAGAGAATCAGCCCCAGCATTTT. Translating it yields CATSRDPGTENQPQHF.

This clonotype was seen a few times. This chain connects TRBV19 to TRBJ1-5, with D maybe TRBD1 (6 bases). V was trimmed by 4 bases and J by 4 bases, leaving 14 bases between them. Germline V lookup: CDR1 LNHDA, CDR2 SQIVND (reference sequence). The CDR3 is made up of 15 amino acids. CDR3 residues: CASSTRIQGNQPQHF. The CDR3, as DNA: TGTGCCAGTAGTACAAGAATTCAGGGGAATCAGCCCCAGCATTTT.

This clonotype was counted at least ten times. J is TRBJ1-5 and V is TRBV12-3 or TRBV12-4; D remains unclear. Trimming took off 1 base at V and 3 bases at J, with 7 bases between the two ends. The CDR3 sequence is 14 residues long. The CDR3 nucleotides read TGTGCCAGCAGTTTAGTCCCCGACAATCAGCCCCAGCATTTT. Its protein is CASSLVPDNQPQHF.

This clonotype appeared many times. The rearrangement uses TRBV5-4 and TRBJ2-5, with D perhaps matching TRBD1 (6 bases). Trimming took off 1 base at V and 5 bases at J, with 15 bases between the two ends. This CDR3 contains 15 residues. CDR1 is SGHNT, CDR2 YYREEE, per germline (reference sequence). The CDR3 nucleotides are TGTGCCAGCAGCTTGAACAGGGCCCCTGGGGAGACCCAGTACTTC. It encodes CASSLNRAPGETQYF.

This chain links TRBV7-9 with TRBJ2-5; perhaps TRBD1 as D (6 bases). The CDR3 is made up of 13 amino acids. V gave up 6 bases and J gave up 2 bases, with 10 bases separating them. CDR1 is SEHNR and CDR2 is FQNEAQ in the germline V gene (reference sequence). DNA for the CDR3: TGTGCCAGCAGACCGACAGGTCAAGAGACCCAGTACTTC. It codes for CASRPTGQETQYF.

This clonotype was observed many times. The chain links TRBV4-1 to TRBJ2-1; 8 positions match TRBD1. CDR1 is MGHRA, CDR2 YSYEKL, per germline. V shed 1 base, J shed 0 bases, and the junction held 2 bases outside the gene matches. The CDR3 spans 16 residues. As DNA, the CDR3 is TGCGCCAGCAGCCAAGGACAGGGGAGCTCCTACAATGAGCAGTTCTTC. Translating it yields CASSQGQGSSYNEQFF.

This clonotype has a count of ten or more. This chain uses TRBV5-1 with TRBJ2-1; no definite D call. Germline-derived CDR1 and CDR2 are SGHRS and YFSETQ. Trimming shortened V by 4 bases and J by 9 bases, and 8 bases separated the two germline ends. This CDR3 is built from 11 residues. The CDR3 DNA reads as TGCGCCAGCAGCGACTTCGGTGAGCAGTTCTTC. Translation: CASSDFGEQFF.

A few counts support this clonotype. The rearrangement uses TRBV20-1 and TRBJ2-2; tentatively, D is TRBD1 (5 bases). V was shortened by 0 bases and J by 9 bases, with 14 bases between the two germline ends. This CDR3 has 14 residues. Per the germline V gene, CDR1 is DFQATT and CDR2 is SNEGSKA (reference sequence). The CDR3 nucleotides are TGCAGTGCTAGAGATCGTACAGGTGGCTGGGAGCTGTTTTTT. This codes for CSARDRTGGWELFF.

This clonotype was counted only a few times. The chain employs TRBV20-1 and TRBJ2-1; 8 bases are a match to TRBD2. CDR3 length: 16 amino acids. V was pared by 2 bases and J by 6 bases, with 12 bases of the junction left unmatched. CDR1 is DFQATT and CDR2 is SNEGSKA in the germline V gene (reference sequence). The CDR3 here is CSARKRGGRPANEQFF. The CDR3 DNA is TGCAGTGCTAGAAAAAGGGGCGGGAGGCCGGCCAATGAGCAGTTCTTC.